This T cell receptor (beta chain) was recorded in a study of glioma-infiltrating T cells after dendritic cell vaccination. As for the study in general: The vaccine used monocyte-derived dendritic cells pulsed overnight with autologous tumor lysate.

TCRdb keeps only in-frame clones here, not all; method: immunoSEQ multiplex PCR. The sample contains some 78,000 clones, around 84% of which appear only once. Notes on the study in general: Higher pretreatment TIL content predicted longer progression-free time and survival.

Specified time point: after dendritic cell vaccination, including at tumor progression/relapse. V was clipped by 5 bases and J by 10 bases; unmatched bases: 6. There are 15 residues in the CDR3. The germline gives CDR1 SGHAT, CDR2 FQNNGV. A word on this clone: The antigen is undetermined.

The chain combines TRBV11-2 with TRBJ2-1, with TRBD2 matching 15 bases. This clonotype was sampled from a human donor with glioblastoma. The specimen comprised blood, sampled after dendritic cell vaccination. CDR3 amino acids: CASSMGLAGGGEQFF. The CDR3 DNA reads as TGTGCCAGCAGCATGGGACTAGCGGGAGGCGGAGAGCAGTTCTTC.